Here is one T cell receptor beta chain with its context. The record originates from a study of blood T cell repertoires in COVID-19. Study in general: Sites across the United States, Italy and Spain contributed samples from acute and convalescent COVID-19. T cells, B-cell-depleted T cells, or PBMCs provided the cDNA or gDNA that served as material.

Authors' analysis steps: Researchers report that nucleated cell counts were estimated from reference gene primer amplification. The assay was immunoSEQ multiplex PCR, and TCRdb's table has in-frame clones only and misses some. Clone size and V and J calls were adopted from that table, with D and trimming inferred from the DNA. Of 30,000 or so clones listed, around 92% are singletons. Trimming removed 0 bases from V and 8 bases from J, with 11 bases in between. CDR1 SEHNR and CDR2 FQNEAQ come from the germline V gene (reference sequence). This CDR3 spans 14 amino acids. What was sequenced was peripheral blood. V usage is TRBV7-9 and J usage is TRBJ1-5, with D perhaps TRBD1 (5 bases). The TCR sequence derives from a woman in her thirties or forties with active or convalescent COVID-19. CDR3 sequence reads: CASSLAGAFEPQHF. The CDR3 coding sequence is TGTGCCAGCAGCTTAGCAGGGGCTTTTGAGCCCCAGCATTTT. The full variable domain, with the rest looked up from reference TRBV7-9 and TRBJ1-5, is DTGVSQNPRHKITKRGQNVTFRCDPISEHNRLYWYRQTLGQGPEFLTYFQNEAQLEKSRLLSDRFSAERPKGSFSTLEIQRTEQGDSAMYLCASSLAGAFEPQHFGDGTRLSIL.